This T cell receptor (beta chain) was sequenced for a study of T-cell memory formation after mild COVID-19. V dropped 5 bases and J dropped 4; count of bases not matched to a gene: 10. Germline-derived CDR1 and CDR2 are SGHVS and FNYEAQ. CDR3 length equals 15 residues. TCRdb re-analysed the 5' RACE reads in MiXCR, keeping a single row per CDR3 protein. The sample gives about 600,000 distinct CDR3 sequences, approximately 21% of which show up once; 7.5% to 9.5% is in the top ten. The specimen was PBMCs or a T cell subset sorted from them (not recorded which). The gene calls are TRBV7-6 and TRBJ2-7; 8 nucleotides agree with TRBD1. The source of this sequence is an adult woman who had mild COVID-19 (a few samples of this study predate the infection). Cell type and time point are not known. The CDR3, as DNA: TGTGCCAGCAGCAAGGCGGACAGGGTCTCTTACGAGCAGTACTTC. It specifies CASSKADRVSYEQYF. Full variable domain (remainder filled in from reference TRBV7-6 and TRBJ2-7): GAGVSQSPRYKVTKRGQDVALRCDPISGHVSLYWYRQALGQGPEFLTYFNYEAQQDKSGLPNDRFSAERPEGSISTLTIQRTEQRDSAMYRCASSKADRVSYEQYFGPGTRLTVT.